The present T cell receptor beta chain was sequenced within a study of CD8+ T cells in alopecia areata. CDR3 length: 13 residues. V was clipped by 4 bases and J by 9 bases, with 16 bases between them. From germline, CDR1 is GTSNPN and CDR2 SVGIG (reference sequence). RNA was extracted and reverse transcribed into cDNA as the sequencing template. Produced via immunoSEQ multiplex PCR; TCRdb's table is partial and in-frame only. The sample includes roughly 120,000 clones, roughly three fifths of them seen just once. Treatment here: oral pan-JAK inhibitor, 5-10 mg twice daily. Sorting of CD4+ and CD8+ T cells was performed on PBMCs.

The TCR comes from a human donor with alopecia areata. This sample comprised CD4+ T cells sorted from blood, obtained at week 24, from a patient treated with tofacitinib. V usage is TRBV30 and J usage is TRBJ2-1; weak D call: TRBD2 (5 bases). The CDR3 region has the DNA TGTGCCTGGACCCGATCCTGGGGAGCTGAGCAGTTCTTC. This gives the protein CAWTRSWGAEQFF.